The T cell receptor (beta chain) under discussion was sequenced for a study of Tregs in tolerant kidney transplant recipients. Germline V gene lookup returns CDR1 SGHTS and CDR2 YDEGEE. V was trimmed by 4 bases and J by 2 bases, leaving 16 bases between them. This CDR3 is built from 16 residues. Here immunoSEQ multiplex PCR was the method, and the copy in TCRdb shows in-frame clones only, minus some. This sample has 110,000 or so clones; almost 95% occur once, and the top ten carry more than 0.45%. Sequencing was performed on CD4+ T cells from blood. The chain recombines TRBV5-8 with TRBJ2-1; weak D call: TRBD2 (6 bases). This TCR was sampled from a human donor in good health. CDR3 nucleotide sequence: TGTGCCAGCAGCGCTCCGGGACTGGCGGCCTACAATGAGCAGTTCTTC. This translates into CASSAPGLAAYNEQFF.